These 10 T cell receptor beta chains originate from one sample sequenced in a study of cytomegalovirus exposure and HLA in healthy donors. TCRdb's table, derived via immunoSEQ multiplex PCR, lists solely in-frame clones and lacks some. The sample holds over 150,000 clones, roughly 90% seen once. The sequenced sample consisted of PBMCs. All receptors come from a young woman in good health and CMV-seronegative.

Points on this clone: This clone may be a read error of a much larger clone one base away. The sample carries other DNA sequences with the same CDR3. CDR3 nucleotides: TGTGCCTGGAGTCCCGGGGGGGATCAGCCCCAGCATTTT. It codes for CAWSPGGDQPQHF. The chain recombines TRBV30 with TRBJ1-5; TRBD1 might be the D (5 bases). CDR3 size: 13 residues. CDR1 is GTSNPN and CDR2 is SVGIG in the germline V gene (reference sequence). V gave up 2 bases and J gave up 5 bases, with 10 bases separating them. The entire variable domain, with the rest obtained from reference TRBV30 and TRBJ1-5, is as follows: SQTIHQWPATLVQPVGSPLSLECTVEGTSNPNLYWYRQAAGRGLQLLFYSVGIGQISSEVPQNLSASRPQDRQFILSSKKLLLSDSGFYLCAWSPGGDQPQHFGDGTRLSIL.

The J gene is TRBJ1-2, the V gene TRBV4-1; D may be TRBD1 (6 bases). This CDR3 comprises 16 residues. Germline-derived CDR1 and CDR2 are MGHRA and YSYEKL. The V end lost 4 bases, the J end lost 5 bases, and 20 bases lay between the germline ends. The CDR3: CASSPSPTGRKYGYTF. The CDR3 bases are TGCGCCAGCAGCCCTTCCCCGACAGGCCGGAAGTATGGCTACACCTTC.

This clone was seen a few times. The chain links TRBV7-9 to TRBJ1-2; D not certain. The CDR3 sequence is 11 residues long. The germline gives CDR1 SEHNR, CDR2 FQNEAQ (reference sequence). With 5 bases removed from V and 4 bases from J, the gap between germline ends came to 5 bases. The CDR3 nucleotides read TGTGCCAGCAGCCTAATCTATGGCTACACCTTC. Encoded protein: CASSLIYGYTF.

The chain carries TRBV6-1 and TRBJ2-1, with TRBD1 matching 7 bases. After removal of 3 bases from V and 2 bases from J, the junction contained 10 bases not matched to a gene. Germline CDR1 is MNHNS and CDR2 is SASEGT. This CDR3 has 17 amino acids. The CDR3: CASSELGQTKPYNEQFF. DNA of the CDR3: TGTGCCAGCAGTGAGTTGGGACAGACTAAACCCTACAATGAGCAGTTCTTC.

The chain couples TRBV27 to TRBJ2-7; 7 bases align to TRBD1. V lost 4 bases, J lost 4 bases, and 7 bases stayed unmatched. The CDR3 has 14 residues. Germline loops: CDR1 MNHEY, CDR2 SMNVEV (reference sequence). The CDR3 loop reads CASSSHPTGYEQYF. DNA of the CDR3: TGTGCCAGCAGTTCACACCCGACAGGGTACGAGCAGTACTTC.

The V and J genes are TRBV9 and TRBJ1-3; TRBD1 is a possible D gene (6 bases). The germline gives CDR1 SGDLS, CDR2 YYNGEE. The ends were cut back, 0 bases at V and 4 bases at J, with 17 bases in the middle. The CDR3 has 17 residues. DNA of the CDR3: TGTGCCAGCAGCGTAGCTAGTTGGGGCAGGGGAGGAAACACCATATATTTT. It yields the protein CASSVASWGRGGNTIYF. The whole variable domain, filled in from reference TRBV9 and TRBJ1-3, reads DSGVTQTPKHLITATGQRVTLRCSPRSGDLSVYWYQQSLDQGLQFLIQYYNGEERAKGNILERFSAQQFPDLHSELNLSSLELGDSALYFCASSVASWGRGGNTIYFGEGSWLTVV.

The CDR3 DNA sequence: TGTGCCAGCTCACGACTCCGGGTAGGACAACTGGCTACCGATGGCTACACCTTC. It encodes CASSRLRVGQLATDGYTF. The rearrangement joins TRBV18 to TRBJ1-2; D is possibly TRBD1 (5 bases). The CDR3 is 18 residues long. CDR1 KGHSH and CDR2 LQKENI come from the germline V gene. V was pared by 4 bases and J by 6 bases, with 27 bases between.

This clone was detected a few times. V and J are TRBV19 and TRBJ2-7; 12 nucleotides align to TRBD2. There are 13 residues in the CDR3. In germline, CDR1 is LNHDA, CDR2 SQIVND (reference sequence). After removal of 5 bases from V and 5 bases from J, the junction contained 1 base not matched to a gene. The CDR3 protein is CASSRTSGDEQYF. The CDR3 coding sequence is TGTGCCAGTAGTCGGACTAGCGGGGACGAGCAGTACTTC.

V usage is TRBV9 and J usage is TRBJ1-1, with a possible D match to TRBD1 (5 bases). The CDR3 is 14 amino acids. Germline CDR1 is SGDLS and CDR2 is YYNGEE. Trimming removed 4 bases at V and 4 bases at J, with 14 bases between. CDR3 residues: CASSPIGEATEAFF. CDR3 DNA sequence: TGTGCCAGCAGCCCCATAGGGGAGGCCACTGAAGCTTTCTTT.

The genes are TRBV6-1 and TRBJ1-3; 8 bases fit TRBD1. V gave up 6 bases and J gave up 2 bases; unmatched junction bases: 3. Per the germline V gene, CDR1 is MNHNS and CDR2 is SASEGT. The CDR3 has 14 amino acids. The CDR3: CASRVTGAGNTIYF. As DNA, the CDR3 is TGTGCCAGCAGAGTGACAGGGGCTGGAAACACCATATATTTT.